This T cell receptor beta chain was identified in a study of PD-1 blockade in classical Hodgkin lymphoma. Study-wide results and limits: Relapsed/refractory patients reportedly had the lowest baseline TCR diversity, below newly diagnosed patients, who were below healthy donors. Why the repertoires differ is still unclear, perhaps disease activity or prior therapy. CD8+ TCR diversity did not rise significantly by C4D1, unlike CD4+.

No patient escaped relapse after autologous stem cell transplantation, and brentuximab vedotin exposure varied. Clones were read by immunoSEQ multiplex PCR, and TCRdb kept only the in-frame ones, dropping some. This table has tens of thousands of clones, 78% appearing once. On this clone: Its antigen is unknown.

Germline CDR1 SGHDN, CDR2 FVKESK. The CDR3 is 15 residues long. V lost 4 bases, J lost 2 bases, and 4 bases stayed unmatched. The source was peripheral blood mononuclear cells (PBMCs), collected at baseline. The clonotype was recovered from a human donor with classical Hodgkin lymphoma. The rearrangement uses TRBV14 and TRBJ2-3; 9 positions agree with TRBD2. The CDR3 bases are TGTGCCAGCAGCCGTAGCGGGGGACCCACAGATACGCAGTATTTT. Protein product: CASSRSGGPTDTQYF.